This T cell receptor (beta chain) was found in a study of blood T cell repertoires in COVID-19. Study-level background: Samples of COVID-19 (acute and convalescent) were obtained from the United States, Italy and Spain. Sources were T cells, B-cell-depleted T cells, or PBMCs; the material itself was cDNA or gDNA.

The CDR3 has 17 amino acids. V shed 3 bases, J shed 9 bases, and the junction held 13 bases outside the gene matches. Germline CDR1 is MGHDK and CDR2 is SYGVNS. Recruited during active infection, patients (from Seattle) were subsequently followed longitudinally. Sequenced by immunoSEQ multiplex PCR; TCRdb stores in-frame clones only, minus some. Of 390,000 or so clones in the sample, more than 70% are singletons; the top ten hold under 4%. V and J are TRBV25-1 and TRBJ1-6, with TRBD1 matching 8 bases. This TCR derives from a woman between 25 and 40 years old with COVID-19, enrolled during active disease. Sequencing was performed on peripheral blood. In DNA, the CDR3 is TGTGCCAGCAGTGATGGTGGACAGGGAGGGGACCGTTCACCCCTCCACTTT. Amino acids: CASSDGGQGGDRSPLHF. The full variable domain, rest sourced from reference TRBV25-1 and TRBJ1-6, is EADIYQTPRYLVIGTGKKITLECSQTMGHDKMYWYQQDPGMELHLIHYSYGVNSTEKGDLSSESTVSRIRTEHFPLTLESARPSHTSQYLCASSDGGQGGDRSPLHFGNGTRLTVT.